This T cell receptor (beta chain) was identified during a study of T cells after yellow fever vaccination. Study outcomes and limitations: Overlap between CD4 and CD8 compartments was detected for a small share of clonotypes. Weaker in magnitude, the secondary response showed a faster peak on day 5 versus 15.

TCR cDNA, made by 5'RACE template switching, carried an added universal primer site and UMIs. One entry per CDR3 protein results from TCRdb running MiXCR on the 5' RACE reads. Among 450,000 to 550,000 distinct CDR3 sequences listed, about 19% were seen once. The V and J ends lost 3 bases and 0 bases respectively, with 10 bases between them. The CDR3 has 15 amino acids. The germline V gene encodes CDR1 KGHSH and CDR2 LQKENI. This clonotype was detected only a few times. Its antigen is unknown. The chain combines TRBV18 with TRBJ2-3, with a tentative D call TRBD1 (5 bases). The input for sequencing was PBMCs, taken 15 days after the yellow fever booster vaccination. The origin of this receptor is a man aged 30-40 years who received the YFV17D yellow fever vaccine. CDR3 sequence reads: CASSPGQISTDTQYF. CDR3 DNA: TGTGCCAGCTCACCCGGACAAATAAGCACAGATACGCAGTATTTT.